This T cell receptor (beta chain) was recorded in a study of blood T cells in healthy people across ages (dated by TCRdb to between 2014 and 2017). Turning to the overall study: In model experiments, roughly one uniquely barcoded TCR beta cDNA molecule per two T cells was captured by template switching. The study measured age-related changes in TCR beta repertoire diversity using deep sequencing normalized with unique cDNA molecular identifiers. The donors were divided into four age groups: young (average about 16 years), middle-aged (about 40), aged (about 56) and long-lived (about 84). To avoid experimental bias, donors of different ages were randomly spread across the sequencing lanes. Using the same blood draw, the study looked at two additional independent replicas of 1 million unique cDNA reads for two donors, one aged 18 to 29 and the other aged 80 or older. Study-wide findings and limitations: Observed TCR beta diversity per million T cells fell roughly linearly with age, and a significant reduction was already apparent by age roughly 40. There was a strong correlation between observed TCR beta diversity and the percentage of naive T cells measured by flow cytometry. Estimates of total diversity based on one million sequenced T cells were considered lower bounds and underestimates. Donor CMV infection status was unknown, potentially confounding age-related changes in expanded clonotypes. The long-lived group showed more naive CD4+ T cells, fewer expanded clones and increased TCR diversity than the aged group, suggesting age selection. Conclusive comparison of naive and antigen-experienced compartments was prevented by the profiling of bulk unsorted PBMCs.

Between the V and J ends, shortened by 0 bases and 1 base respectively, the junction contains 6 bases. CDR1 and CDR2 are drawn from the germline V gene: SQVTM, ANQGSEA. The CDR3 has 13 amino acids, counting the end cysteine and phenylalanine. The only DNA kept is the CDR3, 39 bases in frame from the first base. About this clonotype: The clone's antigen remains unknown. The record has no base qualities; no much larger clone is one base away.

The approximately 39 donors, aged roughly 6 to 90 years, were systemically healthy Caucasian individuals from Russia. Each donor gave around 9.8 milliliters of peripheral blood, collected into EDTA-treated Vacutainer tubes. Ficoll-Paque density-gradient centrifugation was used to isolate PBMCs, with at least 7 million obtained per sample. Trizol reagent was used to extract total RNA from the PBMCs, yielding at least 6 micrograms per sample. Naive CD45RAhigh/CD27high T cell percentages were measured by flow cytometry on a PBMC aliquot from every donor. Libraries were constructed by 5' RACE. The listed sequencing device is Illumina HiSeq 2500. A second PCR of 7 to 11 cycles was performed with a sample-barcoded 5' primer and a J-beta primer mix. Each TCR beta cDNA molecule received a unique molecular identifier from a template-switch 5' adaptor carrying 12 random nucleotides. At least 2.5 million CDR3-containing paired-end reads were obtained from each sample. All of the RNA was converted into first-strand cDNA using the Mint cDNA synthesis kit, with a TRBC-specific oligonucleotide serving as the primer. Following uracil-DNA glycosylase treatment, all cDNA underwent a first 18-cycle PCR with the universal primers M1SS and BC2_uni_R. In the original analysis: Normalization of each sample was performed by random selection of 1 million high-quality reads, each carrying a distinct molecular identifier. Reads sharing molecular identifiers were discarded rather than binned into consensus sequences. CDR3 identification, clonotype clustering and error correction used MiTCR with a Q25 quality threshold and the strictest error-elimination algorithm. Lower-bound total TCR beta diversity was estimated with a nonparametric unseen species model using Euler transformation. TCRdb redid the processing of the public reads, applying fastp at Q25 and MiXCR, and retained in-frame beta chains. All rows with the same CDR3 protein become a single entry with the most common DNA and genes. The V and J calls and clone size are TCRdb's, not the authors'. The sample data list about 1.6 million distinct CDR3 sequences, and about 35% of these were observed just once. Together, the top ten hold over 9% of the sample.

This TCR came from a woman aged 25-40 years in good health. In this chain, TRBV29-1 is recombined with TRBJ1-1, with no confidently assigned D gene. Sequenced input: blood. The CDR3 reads CSVEDGGNTEAFF. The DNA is TGCAGCGTTGAAGACGGCGGGAACACTGAAGCTTTCTTT.